Below, one T cell receptor (beta chain) is given with its context. A few counts support this clone. Its antigen specificity is not known. No much larger clone exists at a distance of one base, and base qualities are not known. This specimen belongs to a study of blood T cell repertoires in COVID-19 (dated by TCRdb to the early 2020s). With regard to the full study: Samples from collaborators originated in the United States, Italy and Spain and spanned both the acute and convalescent phases of COVID-19. The material from the prospective study consisted of cDNA or gDNA derived from T cells, B-cell-depleted T cells, or PBMCs. Subjects who had been exposed to COVID-19, were actively infected with it, or had recovered from it provided the deeply sampled blood TCRbeta repertoires that made up the dataset. The repertoires were released in a freely available public database meant as a resource for research on the immune response to SARS-CoV-2. The samples were drawn from the first 160 participants of the ongoing ImmuneRACE study and from roughly 1,300 subjects provided by 6 global collaborators. The sample metadata nearly always contained a de-identified subject ID, COVID-19 status, age in years and sex. Where available, HLA class I and class II types were obtained from metadata supplied by the sample provider rather than from assay-based typing. Overall study results and their limits: How much clinical and demographic metadata was included differed by source and by participant, and the metadata was provided uncurated.

Another Seattle source contributed samples from volunteer blood donors who had recovered from COVID-19. Collaborating institutions collected whole blood in K2EDTA tubes following their own protocols. For TCRbeta analysis, collaborator samples were shipped as frozen whole blood, as isolated PBMCs, or as DNA extracted from either sample type. TCRbeta CDR3 regions were amplified from genomic DNA using the immunoSEQ Assay, a bias-controlled multiplex PCR. Processing in the source paper ran as follows. The number of nucleated cells in each sample was estimated from the amplification of reference gene primers within the assay. To quantify the absolute abundance of each unique TCRbeta CDR3 rearrangement, sequence reads were collapsed and filtered. For each sample, productive Simpson clonality was calculated by taking the square root of Simpson's diversity index across productive rearrangements. The clones in this table, taken by TCRdb from immuneACCESS, are in-frame only. Not every clone is retained; where verified, under half of the shortfall comes from an unresolved V gene, and the cause of the rest is unknown. V, J and clone size reflect that table, while D and trimming were determined from the DNA. For this sample there are roughly 200,000 clones; around nine tenths appear just once. Clones ranked in the top ten supply roughly 6.4% of the sample.

From a lookup of the germline V gene, CDR1 and CDR2 are SGHTS and YDEGEE. V lost 4 bases and J lost 6 bases; the stretch between them is 17 bases long. The CDR3 goes from the cysteine to the phenylalanine over 15 residues. The DNA shown is the 45-base CDR3, in frame from base 1. The receptor comes from a man in his 60s who had recovered from COVID-19. This chain is built from TRBV5-8 and TRBJ1-5; a tentative D match to TRBD1 spans 6 bases. Source material: peripheral blood. In nucleotide form, the sequence is TGTGCCAGCAGCGAAACCGGGACAAAGAGTCAGCCCCAGCATTTT. This sequence encodes CASSETGTKSQPQHF.